This TCR beta chain was found in a study of identical twins. Notes on the study in general: These conclusions were based on statistical analysis (cross-sectional, not following the same donors). For monozygotic twins, models underestimated out-of-frame TCR alpha sharing.

There are a few counts of this clonotype. Its antigen is not identified. The germline gives CDR1 MNHEY, CDR2 SVGAGI. Trimming left V 1 base short and J 1 base short, with 8 bases between. This CDR3 comprises 15 residues. Addition of a universal primer site occurred through template switching, and cDNA carried unique molecular identifiers. MiXCR, run by TCRdb on the 5' RACE reads, gives a single entry per CDR3 protein. There are hundreds of thousands of distinct CDR3 sequences in the sample; 9% to 15% occur only once, and 7.2% lies in the top ten. This same sample was also taken into another study, of yellow fever vaccine responses in identical twins. That report adds: Twins reportedly showed a vaccine T cell response that seemed partly convergent and partly personalized.

The sample was CD8+ T cells sorted from blood. This clonotype was sampled from a woman under 30 in good health. The genes are TRBV6-5 and TRBJ2-1; tentative D call: TRBD1 (6 bases). CDR3 protein: CASSYFQGSYNEQFF. The CDR3 DNA follows: TGTGCCAGCAGTTACTTCCAGGGGTCCTACAATGAGCAGTTCTTC.